The present entry profiles one T cell receptor (beta chain) with its context. The antigen is not known. TCR beta CDR3 sequences were amplified from RNA transcripts. When the TCR CDR3 underwent first-round RT-PCR, the HTBI primer set was used. Using its own MiXCR run on the multiplex PCR reads, TCRdb lists one record per CDR3 protein. The profile shows about 640,000 distinct CDR3 sequences, around 21% of them singletons. The sample belongs to a study of T cells in Graves' hyperthyroidism and ophthalmopathy. General study results and limits: Among clonotypes expanded in thyroid above 0.001, most were also found in blood. Model-based prediction identified ophthalmopathy a median about 6 months prior to its onset.

Trimming left V 4 bases short and J 8 bases short, with 17 bases between. Germline lookup yields CDR1 SQVTM and CDR2 ANQGSEA. There are 13 residues in the CDR3. Ophthalmopathy in the patients scored at least 3 on Clinical Activity Score and at least 4 on NOSPECS grade, lasting under 3 months. Diagnoses rested on clinical symptoms, serum thyroxine and TRAb, thyroid ultrasound and orbital computed tomography. Sequencing was performed on blood. The V call is TRBV29-1, the J call TRBJ1-2; D gene unclear. The source of this sequence is a man aged 25-40 years with Graves' ophthalmopathy. CDR3: CSVVGRNEGGYTF. CDR3 bases: TGCAGCGTTGTAGGACGCAACGAGGGCGGCTACACCTTC.